The rows below give T cell receptor beta chains drawn from one sample of a study of T cell repertoires in aging, cancer and after chemotherapy. In TCRdb, the multiplex PCR reads were re-called with MiXCR into one record per CDR3 protein. Here the sample spans fewer than 10,000 distinct CDR3 sequences, over 40% being singletons. Sequencing input: blood. The origin of the receptors is a human donor with a solid tumor. CDR3s leave out the opening cysteine and the closing phenylalanine or tryptophan. The D gene is left open where the match is weak.

J gene	V gene	D gene	CDR3 length	CDR3 protein
TRBJ2-7	TRBV12-3/TRBV12-4	TRBD1	11	ASSYAGGGEQY
TRBJ1-2	TRBV24-1	.	11	ATSDPDIDGYT
TRBJ1-2	TRBV5-6	.	12	ASSLEQEANGYT
TRBJ1-5	TRBV5-6	.	12	ASSLDRSNQPQH
TRBJ2-7	TRBV11-3	.	12	ASSLDGPTYEQY
TRBJ2-1	TRBV11-3	TRBD1	13	ASSPGQGADNEQF
TRBJ2-7	TRBV29-1	TRBD2	19	SVEVLTDSGLAGSFHYEQY
TRBJ1-5	TRBV6-5	.	15	ASSEGGGGWSNQPQH
TRBJ2-1	TRBV6-5	.	12	ASSSGGGYNEQF
TRBJ2-3	TRBV11-3	TRBD2	14	ASSSASGLSTDTQY
TRBJ2-5	TRBV6-5	.	6	ASLGLY
TRBJ2-2	TRBV6-2/TRBV6-3	.	10	ASSPDTGELF
TRBJ2-7	TRBV6-1	TRBD1	13	ASSEMDRVNYEQY
TRBJ1-4	TRBV6-5	.	12	ASSSSHTNEKLF
TRBJ2-7	TRBV12-3/TRBV12-4	TRBD1	11	ASSPQGDYEQY
TRBJ2-5	TRBV19	.	12	ASSSGTAVETQY
TRBJ2-6	TRBV6-5	.	13	ASILTPSGANVLT
TRBJ2-7	TRBV18	TRBD2	11	ASSGGVAYEQY
TRBJ2-3	TRBV7-6	.	11	ASSFPGSDTQY
TRBJ2-3	TRBV29-1	.	12	SVKTGIVYDTQY
TRBJ1-2	TRBV6-1	TRBD1	15	ASSDEGTGGALYGYT
TRBJ1-2	TRBV19	.	12	ASSIAGTSYGYT
TRBJ2-6	TRBV12-3/TRBV12-4	.	13	ANLIDRYGANVLT
TRBJ2-1	TRBV6-5	TRBD2	13	ASSFIAGQSNEQF
TRBJ2-2	TRBV11-3	.	9	ATKGGGELF
TRBJ2-1	TRBV7-6	.	13	ASRAFISSYNEQF
TRBJ2-6	TRBV5-6	.	12	ASSLGSGANVLT
TRBJ2-5	TRBV6-1	TRBD1	14	ASSPQVGQGQETQY
TRBJ2-5	TRBV27	.	9	ASIPIETQY
TRBJ2-2	TRBV6-6	.	12	ASSPGFNTGELF
TRBJ1-1	TRBV4-2	.	12	ASSQDRRGTEAF
TRBJ2-7	TRBV12-3/TRBV12-4	TRBD2	12	ASRTSGSSYEQY
TRBJ2-3	TRBV29-1	TRBD2	12	SVVAGVRTNTQY
TRBJ1-6	TRBV11-3	.	12	ASSLDARRSPLH
TRBJ1-3	TRBV19	.	12	ASGVEISGNTIY
TRBJ2-5	TRBV12-3/TRBV12-4	TRBD2	21	ASSFKLRGLAGGRTGSKETQY
TRBJ1-5	TRBV12-3/TRBV12-4	TRBD1	13	ASSLGTGQDQPQH
TRBJ2-5	TRBV15	.	12	ATSRDREAETQY
TRBJ2-5	TRBV10-3	TRBD2	13	AISGGTSGKETQY
TRBJ2-1	TRBV6-5	TRBD2	12	ASSGSGTSNEQF